This T cell receptor beta chain originates from a study of shared clonotypes between healthy human individuals. Across the study: Two women and a few men aged 18 to 49 served as donors.

The genomic DNA of each subset was split evenly across several immunoSEQ plates. Generated by immunoSEQ multiplex PCR, the TCRdb table keeps only in-frame clones and is missing some. The sample has 400,000 to 600,000 clones, 95% to 96% seen once. CDR3 size: 17 residues. Trimming pared 5 bases from V and 5 bases from J, leaving 24 bases between. Germline-derived CDR1 and CDR2 are SGHTA and FQGNSA. This TCR derives from a woman aged 25 to 39 in good health. The material sequenced was naive CD4+ T cells sorted from blood. Subset given: CD45RA+ positively selected. The chain is built from TRBV7-2 and TRBJ1-2; TRBD1 might be the D (5 bases). CDR3 coding DNA: TGTGCCAGCAGCAAAGACACGCAGGAGGGGCTCGTGTATGGCTACACCTTC. It yields the protein CASSKDTQEGLVYGYTF.